The 20 T cell receptor beta chains presented below share a single source sample, sequenced in a study of T cell repertoires in cytomegalovirus infection. TCRdb analysed the reads with MiXCR anew, one entry per CDR3 protein. The sample comprises 630,000 or so distinct CDR3 sequences, more than 20% of which are singletons, and 6.5% to 10% rests with the top ten. The sample comprised CD8+ T cells from PBMCs. These receptors were obtained from a human donor in good health (CMV status not recorded). Some clones in this sample may be carry-over from other donors' samples.

This clonotype has ten or more counts. The chain couples TRBV7-6 to TRBJ2-7, with D unclear. The V end lost 1 base, the J end lost 6 bases, and 7 bases lay between the germline ends. Germline loops: CDR1 SGHVS, CDR2 FNYEAQ. CDR3 length equals 12 residues. CDR3 nucleotide sequence: TGTGCCAGCAGCTTAGGGTCGGGCGAGCAGTACGTC. Translating gives CASSLGSGEQYV.

The V and J genes are TRBV6-2 or TRBV6-3 and TRBJ1-1; no reliable D call. Trimming removed 5 bases at V and 4 bases at J, with 14 bases between. CDR1 is MNHEY and CDR2 is SVGEGT in the germline V gene. The CDR3 is 14 amino acids. The CDR3 here is CASSGQQAITEAFF. CDR3 nucleotides: TGTGCCAGCAGTGGGCAACAAGCCATCACTGAAGCTTTCTTT.

This clonotype was seen a handful of times. V is TRBV20-1 and J is TRBJ1-3; 9 bases map to TRBD1. The V segment lost 6 bases and the J segment 1 base; nucleotides outside the gene matches: 13. The CDR3 sequence is 17 residues long. Germline-derived CDR1 and CDR2 are DFQATT and SNEGSKA (reference sequence). The CDR3: CSAWDRVFDLSGNTIYF. The CDR3 DNA is TGCAGTGCCTGGGACAGGGTTTTTGATCTATCTGGAAACACCATATATTTT.

This clonotype has a handful of counts. This chain joins TRBV2 and TRBJ1-5; D possibly corresponds to TRBD1 (6 bases). Germline CDR1 reads SNHLY; CDR2 reads FYNNEI. This CDR3 is 13 amino acids long. Trimming stripped 9 bases from V and 2 bases from J, with 11 bases between. In DNA form, the CDR3 reads TGTGCCAGATCCGGGGGCGGCAATCAGCCCCAGCATTTT. Encoded protein: CARSGGGNQPQHF.

This chain uses TRBV6-6 with TRBJ2-1; no firm D call. The germline V gene encodes CDR1 MNHNY and CDR2 SVGAGI (reference sequence). The V end was cut by 2 bases, the J end by 6 bases, with 8 bases between. CDR3 length equals 13 residues. The CDR3 region is CASSYLESNEQFF. The CDR3 region has the DNA TGTGCCAGCAGTTACCTAGAAAGCAATGAGCAGTTCTTC.

This chain uses TRBV2 with TRBJ1-2; a weak D match, TRBD1 (6 bases). CDR1 is SNHLY, CDR2 FYNNEI, per germline. CDR3 length: 14 amino acids. The V end was cut by 5 bases, the J end by 1 base, with 11 bases between. The chain's CDR3 is CASSNGQFNYGYTF. CDR3 nucleotide sequence: TGTGCCAGCAGTAACGGACAGTTTAACTATGGCTACACCTTC.

This clonotype appeared a few times. The V call is TRBV4-2, the J call TRBJ1-1, with TRBD1 matching over 7 bases. Germline CDR1 is LGHNA and CDR2 is YNFKEQ. With 2 bases clipped from V and 8 bases from J, the junction kept 8 bases outside the gene matches. CDR3 length: 14 residues. The CDR3 DNA is TGTGCCAGCAGCCAAATTGAGGGGGCAGTCGAAGCTTTCTTT. This codes for CASSQIEGAVEAFF.

The rearrangement links TRBV15 to TRBJ2-7; D is undetermined. V lost 1 base, J lost 4 bases, and 11 bases lay in between. There are 14 residues in the CDR3. Germline-derived CDR1 and CDR2 are LNHNV and YYDKDF (reference sequence). CDR3: CATSRVPINYEQYV. CDR3 bases: TGTGCCACCAGCAGAGTCCCCATCAATTACGAGCAGTACGTC.

The chain uses TRBV5-6 and TRBJ2-1; 11 bases line up with TRBD2. V was pared by 2 bases and J by 10 bases, with 8 bases of the junction left unmatched. There are 15 residues in the CDR3. From germline, CDR1 is SGHDT and CDR2 YYEEEE. This CDR3 is CASSFSRLAGREQFF. Written as DNA, the CDR3 is TGTGCCAGCAGCTTTAGCCGACTAGCGGGGAGAGAGCAGTTCTTC.

This clonotype has only a few counts. The J gene is TRBJ1-1, the V gene TRBV7-8; a weak D match, TRBD1 (6 bases). This CDR3 spans 15 amino acids. Trimming left V 5 bases short and J 6 bases short, with 19 bases between. Germline CDR1 is SGHVS and CDR2 is FQNEAQ. CDR3 amino acids: CASSLFYRDLSEAFF. In nucleotides, the CDR3 is TGTGCCAGCAGCCTTTTTTACAGGGATCTATCTGAAGCTTTCTTT.

This clonotype was found a few times. This chain joins TRBV7-6 and TRBJ2-5; the D gene is possibly TRBD1 (5 bases). The CDR3 is made up of 17 amino acids. V was trimmed by 5 bases and J by 0 bases, leaving 19 bases between them. Germline CDR1 is SGHVS and CDR2 is FNYEAQ. CDR3 coding DNA: TGTGCCAGCAGCCCCCCCCCGGTGACAGTGTACCAAGAGACCCAGTACTTC. This gives the protein CASSPPPVTVYQETQYF.

The chain links TRBV12-3 or TRBV12-4 to TRBJ2-1; 12 nucleotides align to TRBD1. This CDR3 comprises 15 residues. V lost 2 bases and J lost 8; bases outside the gene matches: 4. In DNA form, the CDR3 reads TGTGCCAGCAGTTTATGGGACAGGGGGCTGTATGAGCAGTTCTTC. It yields the protein CASSLWDRGLYEQFF.

This clonotype was seen ten or more times. V usage is TRBV11-2 and J usage is TRBJ1-1; tentatively, D is TRBD1 (5 bases). Germline V gene data show CDR1 as SGHAT and CDR2 as FQNNGV. The V end lost 2 bases, the J end lost 0 bases, and 16 bases lay between the germline ends. The CDR3 is 17 amino acids. Written as DNA, the CDR3 is TGTGCCAGCAGCTTAAGTAGAGCCCGGGGGATGAACACTGAAGCTTTCTTT. Translation: CASSLSRARGMNTEAFF.

Concerning this clonotype: Without the conserved terminal phenylalanine or tryptophan, this CDR3 likely stems from a read error. The chain carries TRBV28 and TRBJ2-3, with a weak D call TRBD1 (6 bases). CDR1 and CDR2 (germline): MDHEN, SYDVKM. Trimming pared 5 bases from V and 4 bases from J, leaving 19 bases between. The CDR3 sequence is 16 residues long. CDR3 region: CASSTRDTGLPDTQYS. CDR3 coding DNA: TGTGCCAGCAGTACCCGGGACACCGGTCTCCCAGATACGCAGTATTCT.

This clonotype was seen a few times. The rearrangement links TRBV29-1 to TRBJ1-2; TRBD1 matches at 7 bases. Germline loops: CDR1 SQVTM, CDR2 ANQGSEA. The CDR3 has 13 residues. With 6 bases clipped from V and 4 bases from J, the junction kept 8 bases outside the gene matches. The CDR3 nucleotides are TGCAGCGTCCGAACAGGGGTCAGCTATGGCTACACCTTC. Translated: CSVRTGVSYGYTF. The complete variable domain, with remaining parts taken from reference TRBV29-1 and TRBJ1-2, reads SAVISQKPSRDICQRGTSLTIQCQVDSQVTMMFWYRQQPGQSLTLIATANQGSEATYESGFVIDKFPISRPNLTFSTLTVSNMSPEDSSIYLCSVRTGVSYGYTFGSGTRLTVV.

Only a few counts were recorded for this clonotype. The V gene is TRBV6-2 or TRBV6-3, the J gene TRBJ2-1, with 9 nucleotides matching TRBD1. The CDR3 loop spans 16 amino acids. CDR1 is MNHEY, CDR2 SVGEGT, per germline. V shed 5 bases, J shed 2 bases, and the junction held 7 bases outside the gene matches. The CDR3 is CASSPGTGIAYNEQFF. The CDR3 DNA is TGTGCCAGCAGTCCGGGGACAGGGATCGCCTACAATGAGCAGTTCTTC.

This clonotype was seen ten or more times. The rearrangement joins TRBV7-9 to TRBJ1-2; D is undetermined. This CDR3 spans 14 amino acids. V was trimmed by 0 bases and J by 4 bases, leaving 9 bases between them. Germline V gene sequence: CDR1 SEHNR, CDR2 FQNEAQ (reference sequence). The CDR3, as DNA: TGTGCCAGCAGCTTAGCACAGAGTTTCTATGGCTACACCTTC. It translates to CASSLAQSFYGYTF.

In the case of this clonotype: One junction end disagrees with the germline gene, perhaps due to a read error. The chain has TRBV6-2 or TRBV6-3 and TRBJ1-1; 7 bases match TRBD1. This CDR3 has 14 amino acids. Germline V gene data show CDR1 as MNHEY and CDR2 as SVGEGT. In DNA, the CDR3 is TGTGCCAGCAGTTACTCGGGACAGATGGGGGATGGAGTCTTT. It encodes CASSYSGQMGDGVF.

This clonotype has a handful of counts. The chain couples TRBV6-2 or TRBV6-3 to TRBJ1-5, with 8 bases fitting TRBD1. This CDR3 contains 15 residues. V lost 6 bases and J lost 4; bases outside the gene matches: 8. The germline CDR1 and CDR2 sequences are MNHEY and SVGEGT. The CDR3 here is CASSQDREANQPQHF. Written as DNA, the CDR3 is TGTGCCAGCAGCCAGGACAGGGAGGCAAATCAGCCCCAGCATTTT.

As regards this clonotype: It may be a read error: a sequence one base away is much more abundant. The V gene is TRBV29-1, the J gene TRBJ2-3; D not resolved. Germline V gene sequence: CDR1 SQVTM, CDR2 ANQGSEA. Trimming left V 3 bases short and J 2 bases short, with 15 bases between. The CDR3 contains 15 residues. The CDR3: CSVEVVGSDTDTQYF. Here the CDR3 DNA reads TGCAGCGTTGAGGTTGTGGGGTCGGACACAGATACGCAGTATTTT.